Listed here are 18 T cell receptor beta chains from one sample, sequenced in a study of T cell repertoires in cytomegalovirus infection. TCRdb reprocessed the reads with MiXCR, giving one entry per CDR3 protein. The table shows approximately 500,000 distinct CDR3 sequences, with 26% occurring only once. Material: PBMCs. Source of these receptors: a human donor in good health (CMV status not recorded). Some clones in this sample may be carry-over from other donors' samples.

The chain has TRBV27 and TRBJ1-2; no reliable D call. Germline V lookup: CDR1 MNHEY, CDR2 SMNVEV (reference sequence). V shed 6 bases and J shed 8 bases, with 19 bases lying between them. The CDR3 sequence is 14 residues long. CDR3 sequence reads: CASSPRSNLEGYTF. In DNA form, the CDR3 reads TGTGCCAGCAGCCCTAGATCGAACCTGGAGGGCTACACCTTC.

This chain uses TRBV6-6 with TRBJ2-5; TRBD1 aligns across 9 bases. This CDR3 spans 18 amino acids. Germline V gives CDR1 MNHNY, CDR2 SVGAGI (reference sequence). Losses at the gene ends were 1 base for V and 1 base for J; bases not matched to a gene: 10. CDR3 sequence (DNA): TGTGCCAGCAGTTACTTGGGGGGGACAGGGAGGATCCAAGAGACCCAGTACTTC. Encoded protein: CASSYLGGTGRIQETQYF.

The V gene is TRBV7-3, the J gene TRBJ1-1; the D is unclear. V lost 2 bases to trimming and J lost 5 bases, with 15 bases between them. Germline V gives CDR1 SGHTA, CDR2 FQGTGA. The CDR3 is 15 residues long. Written as DNA, the CDR3 is TGTGCCAGCAGCTTAGGAGGGTCCGGAAAAACTGAAGCTTTCTTT. This codes for CASSLGGSGKTEAFF.

V and J are TRBV6-6 and TRBJ1-1; D is perhaps TRBD1 (6 bases). Germline values: CDR1 MNHNY, CDR2 SVGAGI (reference sequence). Trimming removed 2 bases from V and 1 base from J, with 17 bases in between. The CDR3 covers 17 residues. The CDR3 nucleotides read TGTGCCAGCAGTTACAGGGCCGGGGGGCCGACGAACACTGAAGCTTTCTTT. It yields the protein CASSYRAGGPTNTEAFF.

The V and J genes are TRBV6-2 or TRBV6-3 and TRBJ1-5, with 7 bases matching TRBD1. This CDR3 has 16 residues. Germline V gene lookup returns CDR1 MNHEY and CDR2 SVGEGT. The junction had 4 bases not matched to a gene; V was cut back by 0 bases and J by 2 bases. The CDR3 region has the DNA TGTGCCAGCAGTTACTCTAGGACAGGAGGCAATCAGCCCCAGCATTTT. Translating gives CASSYSRTGGNQPQHF.

Only a few counts were recorded for this clonotype. The rearrangement joins TRBV19 to TRBJ2-7; 8 bases map to TRBD1. Germline CDR1 and CDR2: LNHDA and SQIVND (reference sequence). V trimming: 10 bases; J trimming: 5 bases; junction bases outside the gene matches: 7. This CDR3 contains 12 residues. The CDR3 DNA reads TGTGCCACGCAGGGGGCGGGCAACGAGCAGTACTTC. Translating it yields CATQGAGNEQYF.

J is TRBJ2-3 and V is TRBV7-2; 8 nucleotides agree with TRBD2. The V gene's germline CDR1 is SGHTA and CDR2 FQGNSA. The V and J ends lost 6 bases and 5 bases, in that order; junction bases with no gene match: 13. The CDR3 is 16 residues long. The CDR3, as DNA: TGTGCCAGCAGTTCGGGGGCTCTAAGCGGGAGAGATACGCAGTATTTT. Translating gives CASSSGALSGRDTQYF.

The chain carries TRBV10-3 and TRBJ2-3; 12 bases line up with TRBD2. Looked up from germline, CDR1 is ENHRY and CDR2 is SYGVKD. The CDR3 covers 18 residues. The junction had 9 bases not matched to a gene; V was cut back by 4 bases and J by 1 base. CDR3 in amino acids: CAISATSGRRNGTDTQYF. The CDR3 nucleotides are TGTGCCATCAGTGCGACTAGCGGGAGACGTAACGGCACAGATACGCAGTATTTT.

The chain uses TRBV29-1 and TRBJ2-1, with 7 bases aligning to TRBD1. V lost 7 bases and J lost 0; bases outside the gene matches: 3. Germline V gives CDR1 SQVTM, CDR2 ANQGSEA. CDR3 length equals 13 residues. CDR3 amino acids: CSERQGSYNEQFF. CDR3 sequence (DNA): TGCAGCGAACGACAGGGCTCCTACAATGAGCAGTTCTTC.

Ten or more counts support this clonotype. V gene TRBV7-8 combines with J gene TRBJ2-3; TRBD2 matches at 14 bases. The V gene's germline CDR1 is SGHVS and CDR2 FQNEAQ. The trim removed 5 bases at V and 4 bases at J, leaving 14 bases unmatched. This CDR3 is built from 19 residues. DNA of the CDR3: TGTGCCAGCAGCCCCGATCGACTAGCGGGAGGGCGGGCGTCAGATACGCAGTATTTT. This codes for CASSPDRLAGGRASDTQYF.

This clonotype showed up many times. The chain joins TRBV7-2 to TRBJ2-1, with 10 bases lining up with TRBD2. V gave up 7 bases and J gave up 8 bases; unmatched junction bases: 11. The CDR3 totals 15 residues. Germline V gene data show CDR1 as SGHTA and CDR2 as FQGNSA. The CDR3 loop is CASTPTGTSVDEQFF. The DNA for the CDR3 is TGTGCCAGCACCCCGACCGGGACTAGCGTTGATGAGCAGTTCTTC.

This clonotype was observed at least ten times. The gene calls are TRBV4-3 and TRBJ1-3; 8 bases fit TRBD1. The V gene end was trimmed by 2 bases and the J gene end by 0 bases; junction bases not matched to a gene: 3. The CDR3 has 16 amino acids. CDR1 and CDR2 from the germline V gene are LGHNA and YSLEER. The CDR3 DNA reads TGCGCCAGCAGCCAACATACAGGGGGCTCTGGAAACACCATATATTTT. Its translation: CASSQHTGGSGNTIYF.

The rearrangement joins TRBV6-2 or TRBV6-3 to TRBJ2-1; TRBD1 or TRBD2 may be the D gene (5 bases each). Germline lookup yields CDR1 MNHEY and CDR2 SVGEGT. V gave up 6 bases and J gave up 6 bases, with 12 bases separating them. The CDR3 spans 13 residues. The CDR3 spells CASSRDLPNEQFF. The CDR3 coding sequence is TGTGCCAGCAGCCGGGACCTCCCCAATGAGCAGTTCTTC.

This clonotype was recorded many times. V gene TRBV7-3 combines with J gene TRBJ2-1, with D unclear. The V and J ends lost 5 bases and 9 bases respectively, with 20 bases between them. The CDR3 runs to 15 residues. Germline CDR1 is SGHTA and CDR2 is FQGTGA. DNA for the CDR3: TGTGCCAGCAGCCCTAATTTAGTGGCCCAATCTGAGCAGTTCTTC. Protein product: CASSPNLVAQSEQFF.

The table lists this clonotype with a few counts. V gene TRBV6-5 combines with J gene TRBJ2-7; possibly TRBD2 for D (6 bases). This CDR3 is built from 15 residues. Germline V CDR1 and CDR2: MNHEY, SVGAGI. V shed 6 bases and J shed 0 bases, with 15 bases lying between them. The CDR3: CASRATGGSSYEQYV. CDR3 sequence (DNA): TGTGCCAGCAGAGCGACCGGAGGGAGCTCCTACGAGCAGTACGTC.

There are a few counts of this clonotype. The chain uses TRBV6-1 and TRBJ2-1, with a tentative D call TRBD2 (6 bases). The CDR3 is made up of 15 amino acids. V lost 7 bases to trimming and J lost 4 bases, with 17 bases between them. The V gene's germline CDR1 is MNHNS and CDR2 SASEGT. The CDR3 DNA follows: TGTGCCAGCACCCAAGGCGGGACGGAGTACAATGAGCAGTTCTTC. This sequence encodes CASTQGGTEYNEQFF.

The CDR3 loop is CASSYGKTSRNTIYF. In DNA, the CDR3 is TGTGCCAGCAGTTACGGGAAAACTTCGAGAAACACCATATATTTT. This chain joins TRBV6-2 or TRBV6-3 and TRBJ1-3; D is unresolved. CDR1 is MNHEY, CDR2 SVGEGT, per germline. The CDR3 spans 15 residues. V gave up 2 bases and J gave up 5 bases, with 13 bases separating them.

As regards this clonotype: This sequence may be a read error, since a much larger clone differs from it by one base. This chain connects TRBV7-2 to TRBJ1-2; no definite D call. This CDR3 has 13 residues. CDR1 SGHTA and CDR2 FQGNSA come from the germline V gene. The germline V and J ends were trimmed by 2 bases and 6 bases, with 10 bases remaining between them. CDR3 DNA sequence: TGTGCCAGCAGCTTATGGGCGGAGAATGGCTACACCTTC. Translation gives CASSLWAENGYTF. The whole variable domain, filled in from reference TRBV7-2 and TRBJ1-2, reads GAGVSQSPSNKVTEKGKDVELRCDPISGHTALYWYRQSLGQGLEFLIYFQGNSAPDKSGLPSDRFSAERTGGSVSTLTIQRTQQEDSAVYLCASSLWAENGYTFGSGTRLTVV.